This T cell receptor beta chain appears in the sequencing data of a study of TIL therapy for anti-PD-1-resistant metastatic lung cancer. Whole-study context: Median tumor mutation burden was 1.5 mutations per megabase.

For this clone: Its antigen remains unknown.

General study results and limits: TIL cultures after expansion showed higher clonality and lower diversity than baseline tumor (median 6% vs 31%). Patients were highly selected, enriched for treatment-naive, never-smoker and oncogene-addicted cases.

The libraries were made with immunoSEQ v3. Sequencing was performed with immunoSEQ multiplex PCR; in TCRdb, only in-frame clones are kept and a portion is missing. The sample includes about 100,000 clones, around 71% seen only once; the top ten take 11%. The germline V gene encodes CDR1 GTSNPN and CDR2 SVGIG (reference sequence). Trimming removed 2 bases at V and 4 bases at J, with 12 bases between. This CDR3 has 14 amino acids. Indicated time point: pre-treatment sample, taken before nivolumab and TIL therapy. The tumor samples were excised metastases, mostly pleural nodules or supraclavicular lymph nodes. Enrollment ran from October 2017 to early 2020.

The sequences come from tumor tissue, collected at baseline. The clonotype comes from a person aged 25-79 years with non-small cell lung cancer. The gene calls are TRBV30 and TRBJ1-5; the D gene is possibly TRBD1 (6 bases). The CDR3 sequence is CAWSRKTGNQPQHF. CDR3 bases: TGTGCCTGGAGTCGTAAAACAGGGAATCAGCCCCAGCATTTT.